The entry below describes one T cell receptor (beta chain). This record comes from a study of cytomegalovirus exposure and HLA in healthy donors. The PCR ran on 60 Vbeta and 13 Jbeta primers. TCRdb's table, derived via immunoSEQ multiplex PCR, lists solely in-frame clones and lacks some. The sample has about 160,000 clones, less than 90% seen once. Between the trimmed V and J ends, which lost 4 bases and 3 bases, there was a span of 9 bases. This CDR3 comprises 13 residues. Germline loops: CDR1 MDHEN, CDR2 SYDVKM. This chain links TRBV28 with TRBJ1-2; D unclear. Sequencing used PBMCs. The source of this sequence is a man aged 50 or older in good health and CMV-seropositive. The CDR3: CASSSNRDYGYTF. CDR3 DNA sequence: TGTGCCAGCAGTTCCAACCGGGACTATGGCTACACCTTC.